This T cell receptor beta chain was recovered during a study of PD-1 blockade in mismatch repair-deficient tumors. Time point reported: roughly ten-day in vitro stimulation with candidate neoantigen peptide 5. A roughly 11-day in vitro culture was run per each of seven reactive peptides. Clones were read by immunoSEQ multiplex PCR, and TCRdb kept only the in-frame ones, dropping some. The sample includes around 14,000 clones, roughly 80% of them seen just once. V shed 5 bases and J 6 bases; nucleotides not matched to a gene: 6. The CDR3 has 14 amino acids. Germline V lookup: CDR1 LNHDA, CDR2 SQIVND (reference sequence). Turning to this clone: Antigen unknown.

The rearrangement links TRBV19 to TRBJ2-1; the match to TRBD1 covers 8 bases. This sample comprised cells cultured in vitro, obtained from a patient treated with pembrolizumab. The source is an adult with mismatch repair-deficient cancer. The CDR3: CASSPQDRVNEQFF. The CDR3 bases are TGTGCCAGTAGTCCTCAGGACAGGGTCAATGAGCAGTTCTTC.